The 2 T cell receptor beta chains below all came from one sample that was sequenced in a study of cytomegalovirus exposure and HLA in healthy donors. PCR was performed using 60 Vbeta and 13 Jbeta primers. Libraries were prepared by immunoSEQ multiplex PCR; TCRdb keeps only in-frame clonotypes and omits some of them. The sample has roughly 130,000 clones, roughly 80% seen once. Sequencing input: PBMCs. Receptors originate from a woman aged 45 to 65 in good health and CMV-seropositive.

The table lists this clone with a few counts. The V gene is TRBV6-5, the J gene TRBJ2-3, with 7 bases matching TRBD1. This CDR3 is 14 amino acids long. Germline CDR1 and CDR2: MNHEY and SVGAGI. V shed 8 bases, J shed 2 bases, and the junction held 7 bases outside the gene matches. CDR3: CASAPGQITDTQYF. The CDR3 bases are TGTGCCAGCGCACCGGGACAGATCACAGATACGCAGTATTTT.

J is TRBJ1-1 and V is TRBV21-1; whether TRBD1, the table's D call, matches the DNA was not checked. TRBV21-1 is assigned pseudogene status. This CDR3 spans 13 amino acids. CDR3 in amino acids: CASSTDMNTEAFF. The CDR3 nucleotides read TGTGCCAGCAGTACGGACATGAACACTGAAGCTTTCTTT.